Listed below are T cell receptor beta chains from one sample, sequenced in a study of cytomegalovirus exposure and HLA in healthy donors. Clones were sequenced by immunoSEQ multiplex PCR, and TCRdb holds only the in-frame ones, with some missing. The profile shows under 150,000 clones, 80% of them singletons. The material sequenced was PBMCs. These receptors were collected from a male donor in good health and CMV-seronegative. CDR3s leave out the opening cysteine and the closing phenylalanine or tryptophan.

j_call | v_call | cdr3_aa
TRBJ1-1 | TRBV5-4 | ASSLAGFANTEAF
TRBJ2-1 | TRBV5-6 | ASSLGVRYNEQF
TRBJ1-1 | TRBV29-1 | SVGGQGGTEAF
TRBJ2-7 | TRBV5-8 | ASSSDRVEQY
TRBJ2-2 | TRBV13 | ASSLGGDTKNTGELF
TRBJ1-1 | TRBV19 | ASSINGVAEAF
TRBJ2-3 | TRBV6-1 | ASSGSSGRVADTQY
TRBJ1-5 | TRBV30 | AWSPRQGGLYNQPQH
TRBJ2-3 | TRBV29-1 | SVILAGASDTQY
TRBJ2-7 | TRBV10-2 | ASQGTIYEQY
TRBJ1-2 | TRBV4-1 | ASSQGPGQIN
TRBJ1-5 | TRBV12-5 | ASGSAQGRQPQH
TRBJ1-5 | TRBV6-5 | ASKQGYYQPQH
TRBJ2-3 | TRBV25-1 | ASSEGGNSGLTDTQY
TRBJ2-1 | TRBV28 | ATNPLRDRTYNEQF
TRBJ2-6 | TRBV9 | ASSYTGGRANVLT
TRBJ2-2 | TRBV7-6 | ASSFLAGVSNTGELF
TRBJ1-5 | TRBV7-6 | ASSPEGQGGNQPQH
TRBJ2-7 | TRBV11-2 | ASSLTDSTYEQY
TRBJ1-6 | TRBV7-2 | ASSSRQSNSPLH
TRBJ2-1 | TRBV4-1 | ASSQPLSGPYNEQF
TRBJ1-2 | TRBV6-5 | ASSYGGSYGYT
TRBJ2-7 | TRBV5-1 | ASSPTAGQGYYEQY
TRBJ2-5 | TRBV4-1 | ASSQDFVSTELAQETQY
TRBJ1-5 | TRBV5-6 | ASSFNRQASNQPQH
TRBJ2-1 | TRBV18 | ASSRGTDPYNEQF
TRBJ2-3 | TRBV19 | ASSIWPISDTQY
TRBJ2-3 | TRBV5-6 | ASSPRTGADTQY
TRBJ2-3 | TRBV28 | ASRRPWTDFSTFTDTQY
TRBJ2-7 | TRBV30 | AWSLAHYEQY
TRBJ2-5 | TRBV5-6 | ASSLVWAGGRETQY
TRBJ2-5 | TRBV7-6 | ASSLAVAGPETQY
TRBJ1-1 | TRBV30 | AWSPRTGLISEAF
TRBJ2-4 | TRBV18 | ASSLSGLSKNSQY
TRBJ2-1 | TRBV30 | AWSPGIRSSYNEQF
TRBJ1-1 | TRBV6-5 | ATEGNTEAF
TRBJ2-7 | TRBV30 | ACHLGVYEQY
TRBJ2-2 | TRBV11-3 | ASSFGGIDGELF
TRBJ2-7 | TRBV4-1 | ASSHDIAGLGSYEQY
TRBJ2-2 | TRBV7-9 | ASTLGTAYTGELF
TRBJ1-5 | TRBV2 | ASSDSGDQPQH
TRBJ1-5 | TRBV27 | ASRRQGDKGNQPQH
TRBJ2-6 | TRBV7-9 | ASSPPAGANVLT
TRBJ2-7 | TRBV28 | ASSLLLAGGSYEQY
TRBJ2-7 | TRBV5-1 | ASSGGTVYSYEQY
TRBJ2-7 | TRBV5-4 | ASSLLAGSRYEQY
TRBJ2-6 | TRBV30 | AWRKVSGANGLT
TRBJ2-7 | TRBV7-8 | ASSLELDDGGTYEQY
TRBJ2-5 | TRBV2 | ASSGANQETQY
TRBJ2-5 | TRBV11-2 | ASSLGLQGRGETQY
TRBJ2-7 | TRBV7-9 | ASSPLADSSYEQY
TRBJ1-6 | TRBV5-1 | ASSNGNSPLH
TRBJ1-3 | TRBV7-9 | ASSPPRTGLGNTIY
TRBJ2-2 | TRBV27 | ASSPIDTSNTGELF
TRBJ1-1 | TRBV6-6 | ASRFTPGNTEAF
TRBJ2-6 | TRBV6-6 | ASSAQFGANGLT
TRBJ1-5 | TRBV28 | ASSLGGAHQPQH
TRBJ2-5 | TRBV7-8 | ASSLRGTSGIGETQY
TRBJ2-1 | TRBV5-1 | ASSLGVAATHNEQF
TRBJ1-1 | TRBV6-5 | ASSASKEAF